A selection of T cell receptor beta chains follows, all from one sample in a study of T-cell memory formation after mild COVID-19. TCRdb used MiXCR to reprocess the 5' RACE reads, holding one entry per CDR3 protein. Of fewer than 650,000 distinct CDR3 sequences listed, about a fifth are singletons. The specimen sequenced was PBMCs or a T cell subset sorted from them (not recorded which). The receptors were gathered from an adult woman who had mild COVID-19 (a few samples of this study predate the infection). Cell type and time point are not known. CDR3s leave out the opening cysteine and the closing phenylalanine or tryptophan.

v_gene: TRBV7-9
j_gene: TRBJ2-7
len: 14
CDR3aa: ASSSRTSTGDYEQY

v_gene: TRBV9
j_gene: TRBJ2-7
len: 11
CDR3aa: ASSVLATGEQY

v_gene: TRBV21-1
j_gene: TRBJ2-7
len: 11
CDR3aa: ASSKDRVCEQY

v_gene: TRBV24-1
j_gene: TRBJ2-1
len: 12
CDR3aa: ATSDPSRLDEQF

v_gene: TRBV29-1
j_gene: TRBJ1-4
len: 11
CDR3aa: SVGDSGDGKLF

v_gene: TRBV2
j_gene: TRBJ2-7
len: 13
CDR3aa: ASSVEQGISYEQY

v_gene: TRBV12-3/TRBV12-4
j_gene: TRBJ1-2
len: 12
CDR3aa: ASSLPGEGGGYT

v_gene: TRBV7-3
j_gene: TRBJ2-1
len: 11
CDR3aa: ASSLGHKREQF

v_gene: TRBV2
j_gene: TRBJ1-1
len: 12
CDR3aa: ASREGWGNTEAF

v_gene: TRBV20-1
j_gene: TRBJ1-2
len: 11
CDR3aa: SARDLRFYGYT

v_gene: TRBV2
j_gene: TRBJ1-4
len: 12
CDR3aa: ASSPGQRAEKLF

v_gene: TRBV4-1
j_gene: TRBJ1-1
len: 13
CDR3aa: ASSQERTMNTEAF

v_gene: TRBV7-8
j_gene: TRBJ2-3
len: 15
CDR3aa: ASSFEALAGGTDTQY

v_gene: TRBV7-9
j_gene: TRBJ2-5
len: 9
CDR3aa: ASSSWVPQY

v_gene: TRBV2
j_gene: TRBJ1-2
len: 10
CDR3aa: ASSVGTYGYT

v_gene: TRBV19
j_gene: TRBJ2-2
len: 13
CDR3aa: ASSTLAGGTGELF

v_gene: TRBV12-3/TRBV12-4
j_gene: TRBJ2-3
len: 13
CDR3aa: ASSLGDSGTDTQY

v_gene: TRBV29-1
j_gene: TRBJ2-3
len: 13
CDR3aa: SVDTLAGGTDTQY

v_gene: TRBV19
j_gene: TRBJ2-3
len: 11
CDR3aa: ASNWPSTDTQY

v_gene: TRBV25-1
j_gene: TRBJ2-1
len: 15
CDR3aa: ASSTRRGGVYNNEQF